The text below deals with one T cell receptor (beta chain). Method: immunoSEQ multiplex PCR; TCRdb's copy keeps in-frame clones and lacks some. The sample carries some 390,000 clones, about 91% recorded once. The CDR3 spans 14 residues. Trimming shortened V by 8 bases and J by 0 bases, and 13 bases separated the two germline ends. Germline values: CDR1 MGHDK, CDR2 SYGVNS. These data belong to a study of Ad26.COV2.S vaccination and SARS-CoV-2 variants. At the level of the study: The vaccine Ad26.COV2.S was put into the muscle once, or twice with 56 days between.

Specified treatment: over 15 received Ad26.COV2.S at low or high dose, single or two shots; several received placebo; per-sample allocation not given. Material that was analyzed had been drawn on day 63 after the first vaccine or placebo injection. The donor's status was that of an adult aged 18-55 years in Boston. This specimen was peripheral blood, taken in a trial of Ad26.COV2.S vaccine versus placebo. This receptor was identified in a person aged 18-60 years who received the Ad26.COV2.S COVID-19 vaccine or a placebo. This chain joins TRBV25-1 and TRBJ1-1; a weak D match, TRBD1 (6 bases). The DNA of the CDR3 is TGTGCCAGCGCACAGGGAAGAATGAACACTGAAGCTTTCTTT. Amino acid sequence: CASAQGRMNTEAFF.